One and the same sample provided the 25 T cell receptor beta chains below, sequenced in a study of T cell responses to AZD1222 COVID-19 vaccine. Profiling relied on immunoSEQ multiplex PCR, and the TCRdb table lists in-frame clones only, not all of them. The sample has over 150,000 clones, over 85% seen once. The sample was peripheral blood, taken 28 days after the second dose of the MenACWY control vaccine. Receptors originate from an adult who received the MenACWY meningococcal vaccine as a control.

This rearrangement joins TRBV20-1 to TRBJ1-1; D perhaps matches TRBD1 (6 bases). This CDR3 contains 15 residues. The germline gives CDR1 DFQATT, CDR2 SNEGSKA (reference sequence). The V end lost 3 bases, the J end lost 10 bases, and 24 bases lay between the germline ends. CDR3 residues: CSASALGGQPSAAFF. Here the CDR3 DNA reads TGCAGTGCTAGTGCACTAGGGGGACAACCCTCTGCAGCTTTCTTT.

CDR3 coding DNA: TGTGCCAGCAGCTTCCTGGACCTCTCAGACTACACCTTC. This gives the protein CASSFLDLSDYTF. The chain combines TRBV11-2 with TRBJ1-2; no clear D. The CDR3 spans 13 residues. Germline V gene lookup returns CDR1 SGHAT and CDR2 FQNNGV. V was cut by 3 bases and J by 10 bases, with 15 bases left in between.

Here the CDR3 reads CASSYSPGELFF. The CDR3 DNA reads as TGTGCCAGCAGTTACTCCCCAGGAGAGCTGTTTTTT. The V gene is TRBV6-5, the J gene TRBJ2-2, with D hard to call. Germline V gene sequence: CDR1 MNHEY, CDR2 SVGAGI. The CDR3 has 12 residues. V lost 0 bases and J lost 11, with 7 bases in between.

In DNA, the CDR3 is TGCGCCAGCAGGGTACAACAGGGAGGGCCAGATACGCAGTATTTT. Translated: CASRVQQGGPDTQYF. V usage is TRBV10-1 and J usage is TRBJ2-3, with D perhaps TRBD2 (7 bases). The CDR3 runs 15 residues. V was clipped by 6 bases and J by 4 bases, with 17 bases between them. Germline loops: CDR1 WNHNN, CDR2 SYGVQD (reference sequence).

The chain is built from TRBV2 and TRBJ1-6; possibly TRBD1 for D (6 bases). CDR3 size: 14 residues. The V end lost 7 bases, the J end lost 6 bases, and 13 bases lay between the germline ends. Per germline, CDR1 SNHLY and CDR2 FYNNEI. CDR3 nucleotide sequence: TGTGCCAGCATCCCGGGGGCAGGTAATTCACCCCTCCACTTT. It encodes CASIPGAGNSPLHF.

The V call is TRBV2, the J call TRBJ1-5, with 8 bases lining up with TRBD1. The length of the CDR3 is 17 residues. Germline trimming cut 6 bases from V and 6 bases from J; bases unmatched to any gene: 16. In germline, CDR1 is SNHLY, CDR2 FYNNEI. The CDR3 region has the DNA TGTGCCAGCAGCCTTGGACAGGGTCGAACTAAGGGTCAGCCCCAGCATTTT. This encodes CASSLGQGRTKGQPQHF.

The J gene is TRBJ2-7, the V gene TRBV5-1, with 7 positions matching TRBD1. The CDR3 has 15 amino acids. The V gene's germline CDR1 is SGHRS and CDR2 YFSETQ. V was pared by 1 base and J by 0 bases, with 4 bases of the junction left unmatched. The CDR3 nucleotides read TGCGCCAGCAGCTTGAAGGGGACAGCCTCCTACGAGCAGTACTTC. Protein: CASSLKGTASYEQYF. The variable domain in full, with the rest retrieved from reference TRBV5-1 and TRBJ2-7, is KAGVTQTPRYLIKTRGQQVTLSCSPISGHRSVSWYQQTPGQGLQFLFEYFSETQRNKGNFPGRFSGRQFSNSRSEMNVSTLELGDSALYLCASSLKGTASYEQYFGPGTRLTVT.

As concerns this clone: The sample holds other DNA sequences that translate to the same CDR3. The rearrangement joins TRBV6-5 to TRBJ1-1; D ambiguous. This CDR3 spans 13 amino acids. Trimming removed 2 bases from V and 1 base from J, with 5 bases in between. CDR1 is MNHEY, CDR2 SVGAGI, per germline. The CDR3 DNA sequence: TGTGCCAGCAGTTACGAGAGGAACACTGAAGCTTTCTTT. This encodes CASSYERNTEAFF.

The chain joins TRBV2 to TRBJ1-2; D unresolved. Germline-derived CDR1 and CDR2 are SNHLY and FYNNEI. The length of the CDR3 is 11 residues. Trimming pared 5 bases from V and 5 bases from J, leaving 6 bases between. The CDR3 region is CASSREYGYTF. The CDR3 nucleotides read TGTGCCAGCAGTCGAGAGTATGGCTACACCTTC. Full variable domain (remainder filled in from reference TRBV2 and TRBJ1-2): EPEVTQTPSHQVTQMGQEVILRCVPISNHLYFYWYRQILGQKVEFLVSFYNNEISEKSEIFDDQFSVERPDGSNFTLKIRSTKLEDSAMYFCASSREYGYTFGSGTRLTVV.

A word on this clone: The sample has other DNA sequences that encode this CDR3 too. V usage is TRBV18 and J usage is TRBJ1-1; tentatively, D is TRBD1 (5 bases). V shed 3 bases and J shed 3 bases, with 11 bases lying between them. Germline CDR1 KGHSH, CDR2 LQKENI. The CDR3 is made up of 14 amino acids. The CDR3 DNA sequence: TGTGCCAGCTCACCGACCCGAGGGGACACTGAAGCTTTCTTT. Protein product: CASSPTRGDTEAFF.

This clone was observed a handful of times. V gene TRBV23-1 combines with J gene TRBJ1-5; TRBD1 might be the D (6 bases). TRBV23-1 is an open reading frame whose function is uncertain. CDR3 length: 14 residues. With 4 bases removed from V and 6 bases from J, the gap between germline ends came to 13 bases. CDR3 sequence reads: CASSLQGPAQPQHF. CDR3 nucleotide sequence: TGCGCCAGCAGTCTCCAGGGGCCTGCTCAGCCCCAGCATTTT.

The chain has TRBV18 and TRBJ1-4; D is possibly TRBD1 (6 bases). Between the trimmed V and J ends, which lost 3 bases and 6 bases, there was a span of 11 bases. Germline lookup yields CDR1 KGHSH and CDR2 LQKENI. This CDR3 is built from 14 residues. The CDR3 reads CASSPRGGDEKLFF. In DNA, the CDR3 is TGTGCCAGCTCACCGAGGGGGGGTGATGAAAAACTGTTTTTT.

V gene TRBV27 combines with J gene TRBJ2-7; a weak D match, TRBD1 (6 bases). V dropped 3 bases and J dropped 5 bases, with 14 bases sitting between them. This CDR3 is 14 amino acids long. Germline loops: CDR1 MNHEY, CDR2 SMNVEV (reference sequence). The CDR3 coding sequence is TGTGCCAGCAGTTTGGTGGGACATCCCCACGAGCAGTACTTC. It is translated as CASSLVGHPHEQYF.

The chain carries TRBV6-2 or TRBV6-3 and TRBJ2-7; D is possibly TRBD2 (6 bases). The ends were cut back, 6 bases at V and 4 bases at J, with 10 bases in the middle. CDR3 size: 12 residues. Per the germline V gene, CDR1 is MNHEY and CDR2 is SVGEGT. CDR3 residues: CASSQRGYEQYF. CDR3 in DNA: TGTGCCAGCAGCCAACGGGGGTACGAGCAGTACTTC.

This CDR3 is CASSSRTSSSPQYF. The DNA for the CDR3 is TGTGCCAGCAGCTCTAGGACCAGCTCCAGCCCGCAGTATTTT. This chain uses TRBV7-9 with TRBJ2-3; D gene unclear. Germline V gene data show CDR1 as SEHNR and CDR2 as FQNEAQ (reference sequence). The germline V and J ends were trimmed by 4 bases and 10 bases, with 18 bases remaining between them. The CDR3 covers 14 residues.

The chain employs TRBV28 and TRBJ1-2; D call uncertain. Germline values: CDR1 MDHEN, CDR2 SYDVKM. Trimming took off 4 bases at V and 0 bases at J, with 9 bases between the two ends. This CDR3 is built from 14 residues. The chain's CDR3 is CASSSPTTNYGYTF. DNA for the CDR3: TGTGCCAGCAGTTCCCCGACTACTAACTATGGCTACACCTTC.

The chain combines TRBV4-3 with TRBJ1-6, with unresolved D. The CDR3 length is 14 residues. Germline CDR1 is LGHNA and CDR2 is YSLEER. V shed 0 bases and J shed 7 bases, with 7 bases lying between them. The CDR3: CASSQEKGNSPLHF. DNA for the CDR3: TGCGCCAGCAGCCAAGAGAAGGGAAATTCACCCCTCCACTTT.

The gene calls are TRBV28 and TRBJ1-5; 8 bases align to TRBD1. Germline loops: CDR1 MDHEN, CDR2 SYDVKM. The CDR3 extends over 19 amino acids. Trimming cost V 2 bases and J 4 bases; bases outside gene matches: 16. In nucleotides, the CDR3 is TGTGCCAGCAGTTTAAGACAGGGGTCCCGGGCACTGATGAATCAGCCCCAGCATTTT. Translated: CASSLRQGSRALMNQPQHF.

The chain links TRBV5-8 to TRBJ1-6; TRBD1 agrees at 9 bases. The ends lost 2 bases at V and 6 bases at J; junction bases unmatched: 6. CDR1 is SGHTS and CDR2 is YDEGEE in the germline V gene. The CDR3 covers 16 residues. The CDR3 DNA follows: TGTGCCAGCAGCTTCCGGGACAGGGCGAGTAATTCACCCCTCCACTTT. This translates into CASSFRDRASNSPLHF.

J is TRBJ1-6 and V is TRBV9; D gene uncertain. The V gene lost 3 bases and the J gene lost 4 bases, with 8 bases spanning the gap. Germline-derived CDR1 and CDR2 are SGDLS and YYNGEE. The CDR3 sequence is 14 residues long. CDR3 sequence (DNA): TGTGCCAGCAGCGGGCGGTCTTATAATTCACCCCTCCACTTT. It specifies CASSGRSYNSPLHF.

This chain joins TRBV11-2 and TRBJ2-5; D might be TRBD2 (5 bases). The CDR3 loop spans 14 amino acids. Trimming removed 3 bases from V and 5 bases from J, with 13 bases in between. Germline assignment: CDR1 SGHAT and CDR2 FQNNGV. The CDR3 spells CASSFRRAGETQYF. CDR3 DNA sequence: TGTGCCAGCAGCTTCCGGCGGGCTGGGGAGACCCAGTACTTC.

The chain employs TRBV2 and TRBJ2-7; TRBD1 agrees at 11 bases. Looked up from germline, CDR1 is SNHLY and CDR2 is FYNNEI. The J segment lost 6 bases and the V segment lost 2 bases, leaving 6 bases of the junction unmatched. The CDR3 is made up of 15 amino acids. CDR3 DNA sequence: TGTGCCAGCAGTGAACGGGACAGGGGGGGACGCGAGCAGTACTTC. This encodes CASSERDRGGREQYF. The complete variable domain, with remaining parts taken from reference TRBV2 and TRBJ2-7, reads EPEVTQTPSHQVTQMGQEVILRCVPISNHLYFYWYRQILGQKVEFLVSFYNNEISEKSEIFDDQFSVERPDGSNFTLKIRSTKLEDSAMYFCASSERDRGGREQYFGPGTRLTVT.

The chain combines TRBV5-8 with TRBJ1-1; maybe TRBD1 (6 bases). CDR1 is SGHTS and CDR2 is YDEGEE in the germline V gene. V shed 0 bases and J shed 0 bases, with 9 bases lying between them. The CDR3 length is 15 residues. The CDR3 region is CASSLDYRVNTEAFF. CDR3 nucleotide sequence: TGTGCCAGCAGCTTGGATTACAGGGTGAACACTGAAGCTTTCTTT.

The rearrangement uses TRBV10-3 and TRBJ1-2, with D perhaps TRBD1 (6 bases). In germline, CDR1 is ENHRY, CDR2 SYGVKD. The V and J ends lost 6 bases and 0 bases respectively, with 11 bases between them. The CDR3 spans 14 residues. CDR3 sequence (DNA): TGTGCCATCAGAGGACAGTTAGCTAACTATGGCTACACCTTC. It yields the protein CAIRGQLANYGYTF.

V is TRBV6-5 and J is TRBJ1-2, with 7 bases fitting TRBD1. The ends lost 2 bases at V and 1 base at J; junction bases unmatched: 7. The CDR3 consists of 16 residues. Germline V CDR1 and CDR2: MNHEY, SVGAGI. In DNA, the CDR3 is TGTGCCAGCAGTTACACTAGACAGGGCTTTAACTATGGCTACACCTTC. Protein sequence: CASSYTRQGFNYGYTF.